This T cell receptor beta chain came from a study of shared clonotypes between healthy human individuals. Study-level findings and limits: Naive subsets generally had larger estimated richness than memory subsets.

The ends were cut back, 7 bases at V and 2 bases at J, with 17 bases in the middle. The CDR3 extends over 15 amino acids. Germline lookup yields CDR1 MDHEN and CDR2 SYDVKM. Sequencing was performed with immunoSEQ multiplex PCR; in TCRdb, only in-frame clones are kept and a portion is missing. The data contain roughly 700,000 clones, 90% of them seen just once; the ten biggest clones take up 30% to 40%. Worth noting for this clone: The antigen remains undetermined.

This rearrangement joins TRBV28 to TRBJ2-5; perhaps D is TRBD1 or TRBD2 (5 bases each). Sequencing input: memory CD8+ T cells from PBMCs. Subset of the sample: CD45RO+ cells pooled with CCR7-negative TemRA cells. The TCR sequence derives from a man between 18 and 29 years old in good health. Some clones in this sample may be carry-over from other donors' samples. CDR3 sequence (DNA): TGTGCCAGCACTTATAGTGAGGGGATTCAAGAGACCCAGTACTTC. Translated, it gives CASTYSEGIQETQYF.